The 18 T cell receptor beta chains in this list originate from one sample, sequenced in a study of blood T cell repertoires in COVID-19. Repertoires were generated with immunoSEQ multiplex PCR, while TCRdb's copy carries only in-frame clones and drops some. This table has some 150,000 clones, roughly 85% appearing once. The sequencing input was peripheral blood. The receptors stem from a man between 40 and 49 years old with acute or convalescent COVID-19.

This chain joins TRBV6-5 and TRBJ2-2; 7 nucleotides align to TRBD2. The CDR3 runs to 12 residues. The ends lost 6 bases at V and 7 bases at J; junction bases unmatched: 2. The germline V gene encodes CDR1 MNHEY and CDR2 SVGAGI. The CDR3 spells CASSWGGGELFF. The CDR3 region has the DNA TGTGCCAGCAGCTGGGGGGGCGGGGAGCTGTTTTTT.

V gene TRBV5-4 combines with J gene TRBJ2-5; 10 bases are a match to TRBD1. This CDR3 is built from 17 residues. V gave up 2 bases and J gave up 4 bases; unmatched junction bases: 11. The germline V gene encodes CDR1 SGHNT and CDR2 YYREEE (reference sequence). CDR3 nucleotide sequence: TGTGCCAGCAGCTTACCGGACAGGGGGTTTTTGCCAGAGACCCAGTACTTC. It encodes CASSLPDRGFLPETQYF.

The gene calls are TRBV7-9 and TRBJ1-2; D is possibly TRBD1 (5 bases). The CDR3 covers 14 residues. The germline V and J ends were trimmed by 5 bases and 5 bases, with 15 bases remaining between them. The V gene's germline CDR1 is SEHNR and CDR2 FQNEAQ (reference sequence). The CDR3 DNA sequence: TGTGCCAGCAGCCGGCAGGGCGAGAGGTATGGCTACACCTTC. Amino acid sequence: CASSRQGERYGYTF.

About this clone: Additional DNA sequences in this sample encode the identical CDR3. This sequence joins TRBV7-2 and TRBJ1-1, with 8 positions matching TRBD1. J lost 1 base, V lost 6 bases, and 4 bases had no gene match. Germline CDR1 and CDR2: SGHTA and FQGNSA. The CDR3 is made up of 14 amino acids. The DNA for the CDR3 is TGTGCCAGCAGACTCGGACAGGGGAACACTGAAGCTTTCTTT. Its translation is CASRLGQGNTEAFF. The whole variable domain, filled in from reference TRBV7-2 and TRBJ1-1, reads GAGVSQSPSNKVTEKGKDVELRCDPISGHTALYWYRQSLGQGLEFLIYFQGNSAPDKSGLPSDRFSAERTGGSVSTLTIQRTQQEDSAVYLCASRLGQGNTEAFFGQGTRLTVV.

The chain employs TRBV19 and TRBJ1-4; TRBD1 aligns across 9 bases. CDR3 size: 14 residues. The germline V gene encodes CDR1 LNHDA and CDR2 SQIVND (reference sequence). The J segment lost 7 bases and the V segment lost 7 bases, leaving 7 bases of the junction unmatched. The CDR3 coding sequence is TGTGCCAGTACACCGGGACAGGGAATTGAAAAACTGTTTTTT. Protein sequence: CASTPGQGIEKLFF.

The genes are TRBV6-5 and TRBJ1-2; no definite D call. Germline assignment: CDR1 MNHEY and CDR2 SVGAGI. Trimming left V 0 bases short and J 7 bases short, with 12 bases between. The CDR3 is made up of 14 amino acids. The CDR3 is CASSYSSAEGGYTF. The DNA of the CDR3 is TGTGCCAGCAGTTACTCGTCCGCCGAGGGTGGCTACACCTTC.

The rearrangement joins TRBV5-1 to TRBJ1-2, with a possible D match to TRBD1 (6 bases). The CDR3 loop spans 13 amino acids. The V gene's germline CDR1 is SGHRS and CDR2 YFSETQ. With 2 bases removed from V and 7 bases from J, the gap between germline ends came to 12 bases. DNA of the CDR3: TGCGCCAGCAGCTTTAACAGGGATCGTGGCTACACCTTC. Its translation: CASSFNRDRGYTF.

The chain joins TRBV4-1 to TRBJ1-2, with 7 bases that match TRBD1. J lost 0 bases, V lost 6 bases, and 10 bases had no gene match. Germline assignment: CDR1 MGHRA and CDR2 YSYEKL. The CDR3 consists of 16 residues. CDR3 loop: CASRPGQTKPNYGYTF. DNA for the CDR3: TGCGCCAGCAGGCCGGGACAGACCAAACCTAACTATGGCTACACCTTC.

The chain joins TRBV3-1 (or the pseudogene TRBV3-2) to TRBJ2-3; 8 positions match TRBD2. The germline V gene has CDR1 LGHDT and CDR2 YNNKEL (reference sequence). V shed 2 bases, J shed 5 bases, and the junction held 6 bases outside the gene matches. The CDR3 is made up of 15 amino acids. The CDR3 protein is CASSQSGGPRDTQYF. CDR3 DNA sequence: TGTGCCAGCAGCCAATCGGGGGGGCCGAGAGATACGCAGTATTTT.

The V gene is TRBV10-2, the J gene TRBJ1-4, with D uncertain. V was pared by 6 bases and J by 1 base, with 9 bases between. The CDR3 sequence is 14 residues long. Germline loops: CDR1 WSHSY, CDR2 SAAADI. The CDR3 nucleotides read TGCGCCAGCAGAGGAGGGATAACTAATGAAAAACTGTTTTTT. As protein: CASRGGITNEKLFF.

As to this clone: Other DNA sequences in the same sample also yield this CDR3. The chain employs TRBV10-3 and TRBJ1-1, with 7 bases that match TRBD1. CDR3 length: 13 amino acids. CDR1 is ENHRY and CDR2 is SYGVKD in the germline V gene. J was trimmed by 0 bases and V by 6 bases; bases with no gene match: 1. The CDR3 protein is CAIRGQMNTEAFF. In DNA, the CDR3 is TGTGCCATCAGGGGACAGATGAACACTGAAGCTTTCTTT.

The chain employs TRBV7-2 and TRBJ2-5; TRBD2 is a possible D gene (5 bases). V was cut by 3 bases and J by 2 bases, with 10 bases left in between. Per germline, CDR1 SGHTA and CDR2 FQGNSA. The CDR3 has 14 amino acids. DNA for the CDR3: TGTGCCAGCAGCTTCCCCTCGGGGCAAGAGACCCAGTACTTC. This sequence encodes CASSFPSGQETQYF.

This chain connects TRBV29-1 to TRBJ2-3, with TRBD1 matching over 7 bases. Germline V gene lookup returns CDR1 SQVTM and CDR2 ANQGSEA. The ends lost 4 bases at V and 5 bases at J; junction bases unmatched: 6. This CDR3 contains 13 residues. CDR3 protein: CSVGGGAGDTQYF. CDR3 in DNA: TGCAGCGTTGGAGGGGGCGCGGGAGATACGCAGTATTTT.

The J gene is TRBJ2-1, the V gene TRBV10-1, with D tentatively TRBD1 (5 bases). Germline loops: CDR1 WNHNN, CDR2 SYGVQD (reference sequence). This CDR3 has 11 amino acids. Trimming cost V 11 bases and J 4 bases, with 9 bases left between them. This CDR3 reads CAAQDYNEQFF. The CDR3 region has the DNA TGCGCCGCACAGGATTACAATGAGCAGTTCTTC.

The J gene is TRBJ1-1, the V gene TRBV27; perhaps TRBD1 as D (6 bases). V dropped 6 bases and J dropped 5 bases, with 10 bases sitting between them. Germline V lookup: CDR1 MNHEY, CDR2 SMNVEV (reference sequence). The CDR3 sequence is 12 residues long. CDR3 protein: CASRFGTTEAFF. The CDR3 nucleotides are TGTGCCAGCAGATTTGGGACAACTGAAGCTTTCTTT.

The CDR3 here is CASRDPRGHYGYTF. The CDR3 bases are TGTGCCAGCAGGGACCCCAGGGGCCACTATGGCTACACCTTC. The chain is built from TRBV6-5 and TRBJ1-2; possible D gene TRBD1, 6 bases. The CDR3 loop spans 14 amino acids. Per the germline V gene, CDR1 is MNHEY and CDR2 is SVGAGI. Trimming removed 6 bases from V and 3 bases from J, with 14 bases in between.

The CDR3 is CASTLTSSTDTQYF. CDR3 nucleotide sequence: TGTGCCAGCACCTTGACAAGTAGCACAGATACGCAGTATTTT. V and J are TRBV9 and TRBJ2-3, with D uncertain. Germline V gives CDR1 SGDLS, CDR2 YYNGEE. Trimming took 6 bases from V and 0 from J, leaving 11 bases between them. CDR3 length: 14 residues.

V gene TRBV9 combines with J gene TRBJ1-3, with 9 nucleotides matching TRBD1. The CDR3 length is 18 residues. Germline loops: CDR1 SGDLS, CDR2 YYNGEE. Losses at the gene ends were 0 bases for V and 1 base for J; bases not matched to a gene: 8. CDR3: CASSVGVSGTGSGNTIYF. In DNA, the CDR3 is TGTGCCAGCAGCGTAGGAGTCTCCGGGACAGGGTCTGGAAACACCATATATTTT.